This entry concerns a single T cell receptor (beta chain). What it binds is not known. TCRdb re-called the reads through MiXCR, storing one row per CDR3 protein. The sample holds about 480,000 distinct CDR3 sequences, 25% to 35% seen once. The data belong to a study of T cell repertoires in cytomegalovirus infection. Study at large: Both CMV infection and a matching HLA type were indicated by public TCR beta signatures.

Overall study results and limits: Clonotype analysis showed dominance of the ex vivo response by HLA-C-restricted CMV-specific TCR beta clonotypes. Carriers of CMV plus the relevant HLA were identified by cumulative public TCR beta family frequency.

The germline gives CDR1 SQVTM, CDR2 ANQGSEA. Trimming pared 4 bases from V and 5 bases from J, leaving 10 bases between. This CDR3 comprises 12 residues. The TCR originated in a human donor in good health (CMV status not recorded). Some clones in this sample may be carry-over from other donors' samples. The rearrangement links TRBV29-1 to TRBJ2-3, with D possibly being TRBD2 (5 bases). The sequenced sample was cultured PBMCs, obtained from culture after CMV antigen stimulation. CDR3 amino acids: CSVGGSGDTQYF. CDR3 sequence (DNA): TGCAGCGTTGGTGGGAGTGGAGATACGCAGTATTTT.